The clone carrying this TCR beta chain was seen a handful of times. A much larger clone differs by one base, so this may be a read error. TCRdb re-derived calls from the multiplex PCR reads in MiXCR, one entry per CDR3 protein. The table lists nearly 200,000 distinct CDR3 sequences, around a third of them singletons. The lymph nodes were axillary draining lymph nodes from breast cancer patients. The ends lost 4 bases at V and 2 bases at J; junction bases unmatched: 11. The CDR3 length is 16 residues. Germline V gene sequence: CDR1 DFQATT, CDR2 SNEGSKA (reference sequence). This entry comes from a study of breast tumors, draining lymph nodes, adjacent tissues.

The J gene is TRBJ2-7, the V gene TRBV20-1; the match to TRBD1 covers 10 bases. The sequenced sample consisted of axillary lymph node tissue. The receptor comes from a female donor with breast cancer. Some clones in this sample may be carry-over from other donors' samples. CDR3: CSAKGSGTGAPYEQYF. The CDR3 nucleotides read TGCAGTGCTAAAGGTTCCGGGACAGGGGCACCCTACGAGCAGTACTTC.